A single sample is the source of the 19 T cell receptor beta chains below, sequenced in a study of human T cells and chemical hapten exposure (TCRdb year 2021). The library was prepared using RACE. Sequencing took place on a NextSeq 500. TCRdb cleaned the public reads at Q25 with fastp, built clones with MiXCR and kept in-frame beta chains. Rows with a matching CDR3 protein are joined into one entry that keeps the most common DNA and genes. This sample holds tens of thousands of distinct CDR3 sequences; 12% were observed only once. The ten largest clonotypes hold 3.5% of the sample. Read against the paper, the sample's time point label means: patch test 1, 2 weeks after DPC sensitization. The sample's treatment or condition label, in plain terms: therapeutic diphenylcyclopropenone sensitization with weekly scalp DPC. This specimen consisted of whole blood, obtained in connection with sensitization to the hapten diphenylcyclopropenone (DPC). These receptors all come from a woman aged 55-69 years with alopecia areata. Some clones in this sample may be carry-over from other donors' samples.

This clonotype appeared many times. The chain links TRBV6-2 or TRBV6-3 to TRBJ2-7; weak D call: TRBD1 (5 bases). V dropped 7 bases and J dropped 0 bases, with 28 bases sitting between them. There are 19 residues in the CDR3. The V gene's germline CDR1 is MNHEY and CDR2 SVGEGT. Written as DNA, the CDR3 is TGTGCCAGCACGACACCCGGAGTTGGGCAGGGCGACTTCTCCTACGAGCAGTACTTC. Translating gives CASTTPGVGQGDFSYEQYF.

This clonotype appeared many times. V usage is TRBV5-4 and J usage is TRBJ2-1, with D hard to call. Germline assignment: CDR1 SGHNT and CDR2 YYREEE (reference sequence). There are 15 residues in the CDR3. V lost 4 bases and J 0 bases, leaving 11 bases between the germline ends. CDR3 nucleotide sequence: TGTGCCAGCAGCCCGGACGGTTTCTCCTACAATGAGCAGTTCTTC. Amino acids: CASSPDGFSYNEQFF.

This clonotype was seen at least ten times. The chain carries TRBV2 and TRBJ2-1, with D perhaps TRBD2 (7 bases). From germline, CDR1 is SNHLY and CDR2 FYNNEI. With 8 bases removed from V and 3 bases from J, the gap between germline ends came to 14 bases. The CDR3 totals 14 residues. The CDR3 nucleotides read TGTGCCAGCTCCGGGCGGGGGCACTACAATGAGCAGTTCTTC. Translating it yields CASSGRGHYNEQFF.

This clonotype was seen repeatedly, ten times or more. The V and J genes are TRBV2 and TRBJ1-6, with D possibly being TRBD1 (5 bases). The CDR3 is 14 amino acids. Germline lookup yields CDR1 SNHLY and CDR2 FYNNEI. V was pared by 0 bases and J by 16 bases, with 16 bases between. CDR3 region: CASSEALRGDKLHF. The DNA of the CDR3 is TGTGCCAGCAGTGAAGCGCTTCGGGGGGATAAACTCCACTTT.

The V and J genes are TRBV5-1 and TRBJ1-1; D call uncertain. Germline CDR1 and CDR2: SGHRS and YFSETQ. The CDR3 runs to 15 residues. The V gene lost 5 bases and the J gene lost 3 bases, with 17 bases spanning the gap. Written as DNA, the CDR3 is TGCGCCAGCAGACTCGAATATTATGGGTACACTGAAGCTTTCTTT. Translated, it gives CASRLEYYGYTEAFF.

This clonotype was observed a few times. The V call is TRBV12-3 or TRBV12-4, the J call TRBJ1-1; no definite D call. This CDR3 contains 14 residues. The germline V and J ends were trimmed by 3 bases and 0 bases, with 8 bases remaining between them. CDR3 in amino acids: CASSFRGMNTEAFF. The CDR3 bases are TGTGCCAGCAGTTTTAGAGGCATGAACACTGAAGCTTTCTTT.

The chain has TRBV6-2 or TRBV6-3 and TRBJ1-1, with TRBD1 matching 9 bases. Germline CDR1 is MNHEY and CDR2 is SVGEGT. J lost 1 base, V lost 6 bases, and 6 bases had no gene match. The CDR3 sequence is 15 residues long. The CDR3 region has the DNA TGTGCCAGCAGGGGACAGGGTGATCCGAACACTGAAGCTTTCTTT. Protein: CASRGQGDPNTEAFF.

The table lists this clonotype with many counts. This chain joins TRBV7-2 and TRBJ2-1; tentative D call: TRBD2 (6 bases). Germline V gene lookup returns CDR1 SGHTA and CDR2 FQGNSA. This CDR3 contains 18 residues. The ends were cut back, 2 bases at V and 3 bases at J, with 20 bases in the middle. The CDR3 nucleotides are TGTGCCAGCAGCTTAAGCCCGGGCGGGGAGCTCTTCTACAATGAGCAGTTCTTC. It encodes CASSLSPGGELFYNEQFF.

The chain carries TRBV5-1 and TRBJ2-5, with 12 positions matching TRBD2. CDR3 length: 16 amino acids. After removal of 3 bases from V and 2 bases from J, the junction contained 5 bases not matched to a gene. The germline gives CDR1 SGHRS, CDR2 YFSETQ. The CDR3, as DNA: TGCGCCAGCAGCTCCGGGACTAGCGGGTTACAAGAGACCCAGTACTTC. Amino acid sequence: CASSSGTSGLQETQYF.

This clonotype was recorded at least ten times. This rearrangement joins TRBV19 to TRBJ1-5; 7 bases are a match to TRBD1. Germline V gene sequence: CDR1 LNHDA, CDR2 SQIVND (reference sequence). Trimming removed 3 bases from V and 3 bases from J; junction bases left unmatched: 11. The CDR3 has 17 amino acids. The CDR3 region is CASSIYSGGTANQPQHF. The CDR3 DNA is TGTGCCAGTAGTATTTATTCCGGAGGGACAGCCAATCAGCCCCAGCATTTT.

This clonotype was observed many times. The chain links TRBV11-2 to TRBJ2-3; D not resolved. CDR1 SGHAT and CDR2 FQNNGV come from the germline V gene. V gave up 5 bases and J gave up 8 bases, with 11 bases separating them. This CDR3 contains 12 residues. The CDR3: CASSPQSSTQYF. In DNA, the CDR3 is TGTGCCAGCAGCCCCCAGAGTTCTACGCAGTATTTT.

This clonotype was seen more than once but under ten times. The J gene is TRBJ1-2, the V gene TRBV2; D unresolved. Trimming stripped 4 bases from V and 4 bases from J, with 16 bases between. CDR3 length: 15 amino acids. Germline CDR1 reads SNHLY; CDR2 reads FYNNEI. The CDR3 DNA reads TGTGCCAGCAGTGGTAAGAGAGCGGACCTCTATGGCTACACCTTC. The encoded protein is CASSGKRADLYGYTF.

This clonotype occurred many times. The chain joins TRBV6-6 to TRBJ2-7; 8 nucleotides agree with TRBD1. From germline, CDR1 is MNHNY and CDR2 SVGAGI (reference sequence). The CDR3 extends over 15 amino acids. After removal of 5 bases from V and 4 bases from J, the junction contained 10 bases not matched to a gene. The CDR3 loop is CASSSLGQALYEQYF. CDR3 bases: TGTGCCAGCAGTAGCCTGGGACAGGCCCTATACGAGCAGTACTTC.

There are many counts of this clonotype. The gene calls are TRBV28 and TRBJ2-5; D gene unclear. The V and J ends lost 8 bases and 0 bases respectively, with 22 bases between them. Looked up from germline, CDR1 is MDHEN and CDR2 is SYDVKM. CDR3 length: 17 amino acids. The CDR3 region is CASARAPIQKYQETQYF. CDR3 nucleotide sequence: TGTGCCAGCGCACGCGCCCCGATACAGAAATACCAAGAGACCCAGTACTTC. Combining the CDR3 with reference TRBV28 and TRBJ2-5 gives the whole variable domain DVKVTQSSRYLVKRTGEKVFLECVQDMDHENMFWYRQDPGLGLRLIYFSYDVKMKEKGDIPEGYSVSREKKERFSLILESASTNQTSMYLCASARAPIQKYQETQYFGPGTRLLVL.

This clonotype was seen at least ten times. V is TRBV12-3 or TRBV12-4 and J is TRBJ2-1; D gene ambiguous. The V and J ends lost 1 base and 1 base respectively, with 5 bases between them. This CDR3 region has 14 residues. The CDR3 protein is CASSLGASYNEQFF. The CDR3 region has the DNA TGTGCCAGCAGTTTAGGGGCATCCTACAATGAGCAGTTCTTC.

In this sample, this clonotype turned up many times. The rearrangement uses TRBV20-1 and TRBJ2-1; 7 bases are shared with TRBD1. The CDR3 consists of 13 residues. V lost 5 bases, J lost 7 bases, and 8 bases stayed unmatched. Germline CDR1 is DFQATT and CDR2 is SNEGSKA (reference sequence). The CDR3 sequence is CSAGQNRGNEQFF. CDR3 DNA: TGCAGTGCTGGACAGAACAGGGGTAATGAGCAGTTCTTC.

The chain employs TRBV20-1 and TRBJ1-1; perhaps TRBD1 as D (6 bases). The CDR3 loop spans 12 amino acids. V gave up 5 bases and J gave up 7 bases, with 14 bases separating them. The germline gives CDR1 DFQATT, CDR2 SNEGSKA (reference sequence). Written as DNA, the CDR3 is TGCAGTGCTCCAGCAGGGGACTATGAAGCTTTCTTT. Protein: CSAPAGDYEAFF.

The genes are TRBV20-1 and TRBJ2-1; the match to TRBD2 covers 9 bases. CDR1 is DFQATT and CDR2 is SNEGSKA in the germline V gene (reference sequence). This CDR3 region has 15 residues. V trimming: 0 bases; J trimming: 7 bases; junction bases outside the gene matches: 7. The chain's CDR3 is CSARDAASGVNEQFF. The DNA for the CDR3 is TGCAGTGCTAGAGATGCGGCTAGCGGGGTGAATGAGCAGTTCTTC.

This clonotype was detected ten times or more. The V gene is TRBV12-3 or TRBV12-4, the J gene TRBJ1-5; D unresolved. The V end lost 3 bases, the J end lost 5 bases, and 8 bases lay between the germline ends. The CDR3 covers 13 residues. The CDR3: CASSFDGDQPQHF. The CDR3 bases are TGTGCCAGCAGTTTCGACGGAGATCAGCCCCAGCATTTT.